What follows are 32 T cell receptor beta chains derived from one specimen sequenced in a study of quantifying T cell responses using KT2 cells. About the research overall: RNA was reverse transcribed with TCR alpha and beta constant-region primers.

Each cDNA got a UMI-containing oligo ligated at its 3' end. First-round PCR used three to five cycles and beta primers RC1.1 and RC1.2 covering TRBC1 and TRBC2. From the UMI-ligation and nested PCR reads, TCRdb called clonotypes with MiXCR, one entry per CDR3 protein. The sample has about 50,000 distinct CDR3 sequences; approximately 10% are singletons. Sequencing used PBMCs spiked with cells of the T cell clone KT2. The source is a human donor.

Only a few counts were recorded for this clonotype. The chain recombines TRBV5-1 with TRBJ2-5, with no clear D. The V gene's germline CDR1 is SGHRS and CDR2 YFSETQ. V shed 5 bases and J shed 1 base, with 6 bases lying between them. This CDR3 has 12 amino acids. The CDR3 nucleotides read TGCGCCAGCAGAACTACCCAAGAGACCCAGTACTTC. It encodes CASRTTQETQYF.

The genes are TRBV10-3 and TRBJ1-1; D is unclear. Per the germline V gene, CDR1 is ENHRY and CDR2 is SYGVKD. The length of the CDR3 is 13 residues. The ends were cut back, 7 bases at V and 2 bases at J, with 11 bases in the middle. In DNA form, the CDR3 reads TGTGCCATCATGAAAGGAAGAAACACTGAAGCTTTCTTT. It codes for CAIMKGRNTEAFF.

This clonotype appeared a few times. The chain joins TRBV4-1 to TRBJ1-2; 9 bases map to TRBD1. The CDR3 covers 15 residues. Losses at the gene ends were 5 bases for V and 4 bases for J; bases not matched to a gene: 8. Germline V gives CDR1 MGHRA, CDR2 YSYEKL. The CDR3 region has the DNA TGCGCCAGCAGCGAACAGGGGGCCACTACCTATGGCTACACCTTC. Residues: CASSEQGATTYGYTF.

This clonotype was recorded at least ten times. The rearrangement links TRBV20-1 to TRBJ2-3; possibly TRBD2 for D (5 bases). CDR1 is DFQATT, CDR2 SNEGSKA, per germline (reference sequence). Trimming shortened V by 7 bases and J by 5 bases, and 10 bases separated the two germline ends. The CDR3 has 11 residues. The CDR3 nucleotides read TGCAGTGTCCAACTAGTAGATACGCAGTATTTT. Protein product: CSVQLVDTQYF.

The chain is built from TRBV3-1 and TRBJ2-5; no clear D. V lost 4 bases and J 6 bases, leaving 9 bases between the germline ends. The CDR3 contains 12 residues. Germline V gives CDR1 LGHDT, CDR2 YNNKEL (reference sequence). CDR3 nucleotide sequence: TGTGCCAGCAGCCCCTGGCGCCAGACCCAGTACTTC. Amino acid sequence: CASSPWRQTQYF.

V and J are TRBV2 and TRBJ1-2; possible D gene TRBD1, 6 bases. Germline CDR1 is SNHLY and CDR2 is FYNNEI. The CDR3 totals 14 residues. The V end lost 4 bases, the J end lost 3 bases, and 12 bases lay between the germline ends. CDR3 residues: CASSGFRGYYGYTF. The CDR3 DNA sequence: TGTGCCAGCAGTGGATTCAGGGGCTACTATGGCTACACCTTC.

This chain uses TRBV20-1 with TRBJ1-6; D is unresolved. The germline gives CDR1 DFQATT, CDR2 SNEGSKA (reference sequence). With 6 bases removed from V and 2 bases from J, the gap between germline ends came to 11 bases. This CDR3 spans 14 amino acids. The CDR3 sequence: CSAKGSPYNSPLHF. DNA for the CDR3: TGCAGTGCCAAGGGTTCTCCCTATAATTCACCCCTCCACTTT.

V is TRBV10-2 and J is TRBJ2-1; 8 bases match TRBD2. Unmatched junction bases numbered 13, after V lost 7 bases and J lost 8 bases. The CDR3 runs 15 residues. Germline CDR1 and CDR2: WSHSY and SAAADI. The CDR3 protein is CASKLTSGSGYEQFF. DNA for the CDR3: TGCGCCAGCAAATTAACCAGCGGGAGTGGCTATGAGCAGTTCTTC.

This clonotype was seen a few times. This sequence joins TRBV29-1 and TRBJ1-1; 7 bases are a match to TRBD1. Germline lookup yields CDR1 SQVTM and CDR2 ANQGSEA. This CDR3 spans 14 amino acids. V gave up 2 bases and J gave up 5 bases; unmatched junction bases: 8. Written as DNA, the CDR3 is TGCAGCGTTGAATCAGACAGGGCTTGGACTGAAGCTTTCTTT. The encoded protein is CSVESDRAWTEAFF.

This clonotype was seen a few times. V and J are TRBV6-1 and TRBJ2-7, with D possibly being TRBD2 (6 bases). This CDR3 comprises 15 residues. The ends were cut back, 1 base at V and 2 bases at J, with 12 bases in the middle. CDR1 and CDR2 from the germline V gene are MNHNS and SASEGT. CDR3 loop: CASSEEVGGAYEQYF. The CDR3 DNA sequence: TGTGCCAGCAGTGAAGAGGTGGGAGGTGCCTACGAGCAGTACTTC.

This clonotype was seen at least ten times. The chain is built from TRBV10-3 and TRBJ2-3; 9 bases fit TRBD2. This CDR3 region has 14 residues. In germline, CDR1 is ENHRY, CDR2 SYGVKD. The J segment lost 3 bases and the V segment lost 6 bases, leaving 4 bases of the junction unmatched. The CDR3 DNA reads TGTGCCATCAGATTAGCGGGAGAGACAGATACGCAGTATTTT. Its protein product is CAIRLAGETDTQYF.

CDR3 in amino acids: CASGGQGRRTNEKLFF. As DNA, the CDR3 is TGTGCCAGCGGGGGACAGGGGCGTCGAACTAATGAAAAACTGTTTTTT. The J gene is TRBJ1-4, the V gene TRBV6-1; TRBD1 agrees at 10 bases. V was clipped by 8 bases and J by 1 base; unmatched bases: 7. The CDR3 is 16 amino acids. CDR1 is MNHNS and CDR2 is SASEGT in the germline V gene.

This clonotype came up many times. This chain connects TRBV5-1 to TRBJ2-3; D is possibly TRBD1 (6 bases). CDR1 and CDR2 from the germline V gene are SGHRS and YFSETQ. CDR3 size: 15 residues. The V end was cut by 4 bases, the J end by 3 bases, with 15 bases between. CDR3 sequence: CASSINRETTDTQYF. DNA for the CDR3: TGCGCCAGCAGCATCAACAGGGAAACGACAGATACGCAGTATTTT.

The table lists this clonotype with a few counts. The rearrangement joins TRBV11-1 to TRBJ2-7; 7 positions agree with TRBD1. The CDR3 runs 15 residues. Germline V CDR1 and CDR2: SGHAT, FQDESV (reference sequence). V shed 5 bases and J 3 bases; nucleotides not matched to a gene: 10. CDR3 coding DNA: TGTGCCAGCAGCCCCCGGACAGGTCATCGCTACGAGCAGTACTTC. It codes for CASSPRTGHRYEQYF.

This clonotype was seen repeatedly, ten times or more. This rearrangement joins TRBV4-1 to TRBJ2-7, with unresolved D. Between the trimmed V and J ends, which lost 4 bases and 6 bases, there was a span of 16 bases. Germline V CDR1 and CDR2: MGHRA, YSYEKL. This CDR3 contains 14 residues. CDR3: CASSPGPTPGEQYF. CDR3 coding DNA: TGCGCCAGCAGCCCGGGCCCGACCCCGGGCGAGCAGTACTTC.

This chain joins TRBV7-9 and TRBJ1-2; possibly TRBD1 for D (5 bases). V lost 1 base to trimming and J lost 6 bases, with 9 bases between them. Germline V gives CDR1 SEHNR, CDR2 FQNEAQ (reference sequence). The CDR3 runs to 13 residues. The CDR3 DNA follows: TGTGCCAGCAGCTTAGAGAGGGGACATGGCTACACCTTC. This encodes CASSLERGHGYTF.

V gene TRBV7-2 combines with J gene TRBJ2-7; D is undetermined. Per the germline V gene, CDR1 is SGHTA and CDR2 is FQGNSA. This CDR3 is built from 11 residues. V was pared by 5 bases and J by 6 bases, with 8 bases between. The CDR3 nucleotides are TGTGCCAGCAGCACCCTTCTCGAGCAGTACTTC. It specifies CASSTLLEQYF.

This clonotype was found many times. The chain links TRBV11-2 to TRBJ2-3, with D tentatively TRBD1 (5 bases). Trimming pared 1 base from V and 6 bases from J, leaving 11 bases between. CDR1 and CDR2 from the germline V gene are SGHAT and FQNNGV. The CDR3 sequence is 14 residues long. The CDR3 reads CASSLGLGLDTQYF. CDR3 bases: TGTGCCAGCAGCTTAGGACTGGGGCTCGATACGCAGTATTTT.

This clonotype was observed many times. The chain couples TRBV10-3 to TRBJ2-5; D uncertain. Germline loops: CDR1 ENHRY, CDR2 SYGVKD. The CDR3 totals 11 residues. The V gene lost 2 bases and the J gene lost 3 bases, with 1 base spanning the gap. In DNA, the CDR3 is TGTGCCATCAGTGAGAAAGAGACCCAGTACTTC. It yields the protein CAISEKETQYF.

The chain employs TRBV6-6 and TRBJ1-1, with 7 bases matching TRBD1. This CDR3 has 13 residues. J gave up 1 base and V 7 bases, and 3 bases lay outside the gene matches. Germline V lookup: CDR1 MNHNY, CDR2 SVGAGI (reference sequence). CDR3 sequence (DNA): TGTGCCAGCATGGGACAGCCGAACACTGAAGCTTTCTTT. Amino acids: CASMGQPNTEAFF.

This clonotype has more than one count but fewer than ten. The chain is built from TRBV6-2 or TRBV6-3 and TRBJ2-5; the D is unclear. Trimming stripped 6 bases from V and 5 bases from J, with 10 bases between. The CDR3 sequence is 12 residues long. The germline gives CDR1 MNHEY, CDR2 SVGEGT. The CDR3 bases are TGTGCCAGCAGCGCCGTGGGCGAGACCCAGTACTTC. This gives the protein CASSAVGETQYF.

This clonotype was counted a few times. The V gene is TRBV18, the J gene TRBJ2-7, with 9 nucleotides matching TRBD1. Per germline, CDR1 KGHSH and CDR2 LQKENI. The V and J ends lost 1 base and 5 bases, in that order; junction bases with no gene match: 3. The CDR3 totals 14 residues. CDR3 sequence reads: CASSPLTGGNEQYF. The CDR3 DNA follows: TGTGCCAGCTCACCACTGACAGGGGGGAACGAGCAGTACTTC.

This clonotype was detected a few times. The chain is built from TRBV18 and TRBJ2-7, with D tentatively TRBD1 or TRBD2 (5 bases each). Trimming cost V 10 bases and J 3 bases, with 16 bases left between them. Per the germline V gene, CDR1 is KGHSH and CDR2 is LQKENI. The length of the CDR3 is 13 residues. DNA of the CDR3: TGTGCCACAGAGGGGATCATTGACTACGAGCAGTACTTC. Protein sequence: CATEGIIDYEQYF.

This chain uses TRBV4-1 with TRBJ2-4; D possibly corresponds to TRBD2 (5 bases). Per the germline V gene, CDR1 is MGHRA and CDR2 is YSYEKL. The length of the CDR3 is 18 residues. Trimming took 0 bases from V and 1 from J, leaving 16 bases between them. This CDR3 reads CASSQDPDPRGAKNIQYF. CDR3 DNA sequence: TGCGCCAGCAGCCAAGATCCGGACCCCCGCGGGGCCAAAAACATTCAGTACTTC.

In this sample, this clonotype turned up a few times. The gene calls are TRBV30 and TRBJ1-1; no firm D call. Germline loops: CDR1 GTSNPN, CDR2 SVGIG (reference sequence). There are 13 residues in the CDR3. V gave up 2 bases and J gave up 0 bases, with 7 bases separating them. The CDR3 is CAWSRGLNTEAFF. The CDR3 nucleotides read TGTGCCTGGAGTCGGGGATTGAACACTGAAGCTTTCTTT.

Only a few counts were recorded for this clonotype. The DNA for the CDR3 is TGTGCCAGCAGTGAAATGTGGGACTTATGGGGCTACACCTTC. As protein: CASSEMWDLWGYTF. The chain uses TRBV6-1 and TRBJ1-2, with D perhaps matching TRBD1 (5 bases). Germline assignment: CDR1 MNHNS and CDR2 SASEGT. V lost 2 bases and J 8 bases, leaving 15 bases between the germline ends. The CDR3 spans 14 residues.

This clonotype has just a few counts. The chain has TRBV20-1 and TRBJ1-5, with D possibly being TRBD1 (6 bases). The CDR3 spans 16 residues. Germline values: CDR1 DFQATT, CDR2 SNEGSKA (reference sequence). V was clipped by 6 bases and J by 0 bases, with 18 bases between them. In nucleotides, the CDR3 is TGCAGTGCCGGGGGCGGTCGACAGGTTAGCAATCAGCCCCAGCATTTT. Translation: CSAGGGRQVSNQPQHF.

This clonotype was seen a few times. This chain uses TRBV18 with TRBJ1-4, with 7 bases that match TRBD1. This CDR3 has 15 amino acids. The J segment lost 3 bases and the V segment lost 5 bases, leaving 6 bases of the junction unmatched. Looked up from germline, CDR1 is KGHSH and CDR2 is LQKENI. The CDR3 DNA follows: TGTGCCAGCTCATCCGACAGGGTCTCTAATGAAAAACTGTTTTTT. Its translation is CASSSDRVSNEKLFF.

A few counts support this clonotype. The chain employs TRBV6-5 and TRBJ2-3; TRBD2 matches 12 bases. V shed 2 bases and J 0 bases; nucleotides not matched to a gene: 6. CDR1 MNHEY and CDR2 SVGAGI come from the germline V gene. CDR3 length: 18 residues. The DNA for the CDR3 is TGTGCCAGCAGTTACGACACCGGGACTAGCGGGAGCACAGATACGCAGTATTTT. Amino acids: CASSYDTGTSGSTDTQYF.

This clonotype was recorded many times. V gene TRBV6-6 combines with J gene TRBJ2-3; the D gene could be TRBD1 or TRBD2 (5 bases each). The germline V gene has CDR1 MNHNY and CDR2 SVGAGI (reference sequence). The CDR3 contains 11 residues. V gave up 6 bases and J gave up 13 bases, with 14 bases separating them. The CDR3 DNA follows: TGTGCCAGCAGGGGGGACCTTTGGGAGTATTTT. It is translated as CASRGDLWEYF.

The rearrangement uses TRBV2 and TRBJ2-7; 11 bases are a match to TRBD1. The CDR3 loop spans 15 amino acids. With 7 bases clipped from V and 3 bases from J, the junction kept 8 bases outside the gene matches. Per germline, CDR1 SNHLY and CDR2 FYNNEI. The DNA of the CDR3 is TGTGCCAGCACCGACTGGACAGGGGGCGGCTACGAGCAGTACTTC. Its translation is CASTDWTGGGYEQYF. Drawing the rest from reference TRBV2 and TRBJ2-7, the complete variable domain is EPEVTQTPSHQVTQMGQEVILRCVPISNHLYFYWYRQILGQKVEFLVSFYNNEISEKSEIFDDQFSVERPDGSNFTLKIRSTKLEDSAMYFCASTDWTGGGYEQYFGPGTRLTVT.

Many counts were recorded for this clonotype. This rearrangement joins TRBV12-3 or TRBV12-4 to TRBJ2-3, with no clear D. V lost 7 bases and J 2 bases, leaving 13 bases between the germline ends. The CDR3 is made up of 14 amino acids. The CDR3 DNA reads as TGTGCCAGCAAGCTGGGAACCCTCACAGATACGCAGTATTTT. It codes for CASKLGTLTDTQYF.